The 19 T cell receptor beta chains given below trace back to one sample, sequenced in a study of blood T cell repertoires in COVID-19. Using immunoSEQ multiplex PCR, the repertoire was profiled, and TCRdb retains in-frame clones only, with some absent. Seen here are some 83,000 clones, more than 75% observed once, and the top ten hold about 7.8%. The sequencing sample was made of peripheral blood. Receptors originate from a man aged 45-65 years with active COVID-19.

This clone was seen a few times. The V gene is TRBV7-6, the J gene TRBJ1-5; D gene ambiguous. This CDR3 is built from 14 residues. Trimming took off 1 base at V and 7 bases at J, with 11 bases between the two ends. From germline, CDR1 is SGHVS and CDR2 FNYEAQ. DNA for the CDR3: TGTGCCAGCAGCTTAGAGCTTGGGAGACAGCCCCAGCATTTT. This encodes CASSLELGRQPQHF.

This clone was picked up a small number of times. The rearrangement links TRBV24-1 to TRBJ2-5; TRBD2 is a possible D gene (7 bases). Trimming removed 10 bases from V and 6 bases from J, with 17 bases in between. CDR1 and CDR2 from the germline V gene are KGHDR and SFDVKD. The CDR3 consists of 13 residues. For the CDR3, the DNA is TGTGCCACAGCCAAGGGGGGGAGTAAGACCCAGTACTTC. It codes for CATAKGGSKTQYF.

The chain links TRBV18 to TRBJ2-3; maybe TRBD2 (5 bases). The germline V gene encodes CDR1 KGHSH and CDR2 LQKENI. Trimming took off 3 bases at V and 1 base at J, with 11 bases between the two ends. This CDR3 spans 15 amino acids. CDR3 region: CASSPLMGGTDTQYF. Written as DNA, the CDR3 is TGTGCCAGCTCACCTCTCATGGGAGGCACAGATACGCAGTATTTT.

The V call is TRBV19, the J call TRBJ1-1, with D hard to call. V lost 0 bases to trimming and J lost 4 bases, with 15 bases between them. Germline V gene sequence: CDR1 LNHDA, CDR2 SQIVND (reference sequence). This CDR3 contains 16 residues. The CDR3 region is CASSIDLEQAGTEAFF. The CDR3 DNA sequence: TGTGCCAGTAGTATAGATCTGGAGCAGGCGGGCACTGAAGCTTTCTTT.

The chain recombines TRBV11-2 with TRBJ2-3; D ambiguous. Germline V CDR1 and CDR2: SGHAT, FQNNGV. With 4 bases removed from V and 0 bases from J, the gap between germline ends came to 8 bases. This CDR3 is built from 14 residues. CDR3 in amino acids: CASSSGVSTDTQYF. The DNA of the CDR3 is TGTGCCAGCAGCTCCGGAGTTAGCACAGATACGCAGTATTTT.

The chain employs TRBV18 and TRBJ2-2, with TRBD1 identical over 7 bases. CDR3 length: 16 amino acids. CDR1 is KGHSH and CDR2 is LQKENI in the germline V gene. V was clipped by 1 base and J by 5 bases; unmatched bases: 7. CDR3 region: CASSPRNRGETGELFF. In DNA, the CDR3 is TGTGCCAGCTCACCACGGAACAGGGGAGAGACCGGGGAGCTGTTTTTT.

CDR3 region: CASSDPGQGYGYTF. The CDR3 nucleotides are TGTGCCAGCAGTGATCCGGGACAGGGTTATGGCTACACCTTC. V gene TRBV6-1 combines with J gene TRBJ1-2; 9 nucleotides line up with TRBD1. V dropped 3 bases and J dropped 5; count of bases not matched to a gene: 4. CDR3 length equals 14 residues. From germline, CDR1 is MNHNS and CDR2 SASEGT.

This clone was seen just once. This chain uses TRBV6-5 with TRBJ2-7; perhaps TRBD1 as D (6 bases). Germline V gene data show CDR1 as MNHEY and CDR2 as SVGAGI. This CDR3 region has 12 residues. Deletions cut 8 bases from V and 5 bases from J, with 13 bases between. CDR3: CASRAAGDEQYF. In DNA form, the CDR3 reads TGTGCCAGCCGGGCCGCAGGGGACGAGCAGTACTTC.

This chain uses TRBV11-3 with TRBJ1-1; TRBD1 matches at 8 bases. Trimming cost V 8 bases and J 4 bases; bases outside gene matches: 3. Per germline, CDR1 SGHNT and CDR2 YENEEA. This CDR3 contains 12 residues. The CDR3 bases are TGTGCCAGCCGAGGACAGGGCACTGAAGCTTTCTTT. Translated: CASRGQGTEAFF.

The J gene is TRBJ1-5, the V gene TRBV27, with D uncertain. The CDR3 contains 14 residues. Per germline, CDR1 MNHEY and CDR2 SMNVEV (reference sequence). Trimming removed 8 bases from V and 0 bases from J, with 11 bases in between. The DNA for the CDR3 is TGTGCCAGCCGTAGGGAGGGTAGCAATCAGCCCCAGCATTTT. It codes for CASRREGSNQPQHF.

The chain recombines TRBV6-5 with TRBJ1-4; TRBD1 matches at 8 bases. This CDR3 region has 15 residues. Germline V gene sequence: CDR1 MNHEY, CDR2 SVGAGI. The J segment lost 8 bases and the V segment lost 0 bases, leaving 5 bases of the junction unmatched. CDR3 DNA: TGTGCCAGCAGTTACTCACCCAGGGGGCACGAAAAACTGTTTTTT. This encodes CASSYSPRGHEKLFF.

This clone showed up just once. V gene TRBV6-5 combines with J gene TRBJ2-7, with 8 bases identical to TRBD1. The CDR3 runs to 13 residues. From germline, CDR1 is MNHEY and CDR2 SVGAGI. V shed 6 bases, J shed 3 bases, and the junction held 4 bases outside the gene matches. CDR3 loop: CASSVTGDYEQYF. The CDR3, as DNA: TGTGCCAGCAGCGTGACAGGGGACTACGAGCAGTACTTC.

The rearrangement links TRBV30 to TRBJ1-4, with D unclear. The germline V gene has CDR1 GTSNPN and CDR2 SVGIG (reference sequence). Deletions cut 2 bases from V and 8 bases from J, with 15 bases between. This CDR3 spans 14 amino acids. Written as DNA, the CDR3 is TGTGCCTGGAGTCCGACGAGGGCCGGGGAAAAACTGTTTTTT. This codes for CAWSPTRAGEKLFF.

The genes are TRBV3-1 (or the pseudogene TRBV3-2) and TRBJ2-5; TRBD1 matches 8 bases. The CDR3 has 15 residues. CDR1 LGHDT and CDR2 YNNKEL come from the germline V gene (reference sequence). Trimming cost V 1 base and J 5 bases; bases outside gene matches: 6. The CDR3 coding sequence is TGTGCCAGCAGCCAAGGGGCAGGGGGCGTGGAGACCCAGTACTTC. Protein sequence: CASSQGAGGVETQYF.

The chain has TRBV5-8 and TRBJ1-6; D call uncertain. The ends were cut back, 7 bases at V and 4 bases at J, with 9 bases in the middle. Per germline, CDR1 SGHTS and CDR2 YDEGEE. This CDR3 region has 13 residues. The CDR3, as DNA: TGTGCCAGCCGCGTAGATTATAATTCACCCCTCCACTTT. Translated, it gives CASRVDYNSPLHF.

The chain carries TRBV27 and TRBJ2-7; D possibly corresponds to TRBD1 (5 bases). The CDR3 is 15 amino acids. V was trimmed by 0 bases and J by 7 bases, leaving 16 bases between them. The V gene's germline CDR1 is MNHEY and CDR2 SMNVEV (reference sequence). The CDR3 DNA reads TGTGCCAGCAGTTTATCGGGCGCAGGGCCTCGAGAGCAGTACTTC. Translated: CASSLSGAGPREQYF.

This rearrangement joins TRBV4-2 to TRBJ1-1, with TRBD1 as a possible D gene (5 bases). V lost 1 base, J lost 0 bases, and 12 bases lay in between. Germline CDR1 reads LGHNA; CDR2 reads YNFKEQ. CDR3 length equals 16 residues. The CDR3 sequence is CASSQAEGRLNTEAFF. The CDR3 region has the DNA TGTGCCAGCAGCCAAGCGGAGGGACGGTTGAACACTGAAGCTTTCTTT.

This rearrangement joins TRBV7-2 to TRBJ1-1, with D uncertain. V gave up 2 bases and J gave up 5 bases, with 15 bases separating them. The CDR3 is made up of 15 amino acids. Germline loops: CDR1 SGHTA, CDR2 FQGNSA. CDR3 residues: CASSLLVAGGTEAFF. Here the CDR3 DNA reads TGTGCCAGCAGCTTACTCGTTGCGGGTGGGACTGAAGCTTTCTTT.

V is TRBV19 and J is TRBJ2-1; 9 nucleotides line up with TRBD1. The CDR3 loop spans 13 amino acids. V gave up 6 bases and J gave up 10 bases; unmatched junction bases: 7. Germline lookup yields CDR1 LNHDA and CDR2 SQIVND (reference sequence). CDR3 coding DNA: TGTGCCAGTAGGGGGACAGGGTACCAAGAGCAGTTCTTC. It is translated as CASRGTGYQEQFF. Combining the CDR3 with reference TRBV19 and TRBJ2-1 gives the whole variable domain DGGITQSPKYLFRKEGQNVTLSCEQNLNHDAMYWYRQDPGQGLRLIYYSQIVNDFQKGDIAEGYSVSREKKESFPLTVTSAQKNPTAFYLCASRGTGYQEQFFGPGTRLTVL.